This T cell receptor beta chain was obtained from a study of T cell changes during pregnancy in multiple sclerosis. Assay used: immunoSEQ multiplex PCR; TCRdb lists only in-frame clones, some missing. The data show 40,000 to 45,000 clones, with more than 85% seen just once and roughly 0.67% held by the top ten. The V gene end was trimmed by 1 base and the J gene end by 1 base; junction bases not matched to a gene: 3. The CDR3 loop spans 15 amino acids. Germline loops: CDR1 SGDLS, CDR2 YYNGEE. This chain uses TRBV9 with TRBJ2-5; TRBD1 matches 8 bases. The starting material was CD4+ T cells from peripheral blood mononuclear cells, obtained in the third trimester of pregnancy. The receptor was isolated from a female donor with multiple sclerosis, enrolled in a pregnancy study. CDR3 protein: CASSVWTGSQETQYF. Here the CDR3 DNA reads TGTGCCAGCAGCGTATGGACAGGGAGCCAAGAGACCCAGTACTTC. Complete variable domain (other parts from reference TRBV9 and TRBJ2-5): DSGVTQTPKHLITATGQRVTLRCSPRSGDLSVYWYQQSLDQGLQFLIQYYNGEERAKGNILERFSAQQFPDLHSELNLSSLELGDSALYFCASSVWTGSQETQYFGPGTRLLVL.